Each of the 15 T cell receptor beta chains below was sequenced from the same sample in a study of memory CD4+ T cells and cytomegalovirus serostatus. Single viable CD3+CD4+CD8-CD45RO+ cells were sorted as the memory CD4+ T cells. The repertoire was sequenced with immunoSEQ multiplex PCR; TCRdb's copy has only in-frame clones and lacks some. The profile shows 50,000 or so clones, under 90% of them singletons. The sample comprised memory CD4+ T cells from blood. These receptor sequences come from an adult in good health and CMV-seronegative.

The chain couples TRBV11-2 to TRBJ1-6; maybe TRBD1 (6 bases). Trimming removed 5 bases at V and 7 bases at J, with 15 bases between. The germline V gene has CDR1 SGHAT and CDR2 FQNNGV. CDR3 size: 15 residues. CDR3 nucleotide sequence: TGTGCCAGCAGCCCGGGACAAGAACAAAATTCACCCCTCCACTTT. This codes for CASSPGQEQNSPLHF.

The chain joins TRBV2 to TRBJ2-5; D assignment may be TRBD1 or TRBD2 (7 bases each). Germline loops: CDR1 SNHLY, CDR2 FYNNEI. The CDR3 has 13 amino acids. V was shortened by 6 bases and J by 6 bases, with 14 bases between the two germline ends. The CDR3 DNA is TGTGCCAGCAGGCGACAGGGAGGGAAGACCCAGTACTTC. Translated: CASRRQGGKTQYF.

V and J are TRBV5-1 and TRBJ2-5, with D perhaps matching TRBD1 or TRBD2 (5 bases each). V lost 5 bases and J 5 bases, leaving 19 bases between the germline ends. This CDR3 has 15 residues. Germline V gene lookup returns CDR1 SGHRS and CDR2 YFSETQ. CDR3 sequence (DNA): TGCGCCAGCAGACCTATCCCCGGGGCTGAGGAGACCCAGTACTTC. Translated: CASRPIPGAEETQYF.

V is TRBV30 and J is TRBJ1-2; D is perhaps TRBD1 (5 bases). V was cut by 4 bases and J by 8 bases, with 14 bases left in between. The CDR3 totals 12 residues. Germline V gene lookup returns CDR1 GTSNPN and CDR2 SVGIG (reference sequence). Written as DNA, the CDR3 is TGTGCCTGGATAGCTTTCAGGGAGGGCTACACCTTC. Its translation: CAWIAFREGYTF.

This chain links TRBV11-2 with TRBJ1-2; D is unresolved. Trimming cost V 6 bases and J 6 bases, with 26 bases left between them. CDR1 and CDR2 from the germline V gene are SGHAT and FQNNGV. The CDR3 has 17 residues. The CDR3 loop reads CASSLNRVAPLSHGYTF. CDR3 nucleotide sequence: TGTGCCAGCAGTTTAAATAGGGTCGCTCCTCTATCCCATGGCTACACCTTC.

The CDR3 DNA sequence: TGTGCCAGCAGCTTAGTTGTGGGTCGGGGAGGAGAAGCTTTCTTT. This translates into CASSLVVGRGGEAFF. The chain links TRBV7-2 to TRBJ1-1; no clear D gene. Looked up from germline, CDR1 is SGHTA and CDR2 is FQGNSA. V lost 1 base and J lost 8, with 17 bases in between. This CDR3 spans 15 amino acids.

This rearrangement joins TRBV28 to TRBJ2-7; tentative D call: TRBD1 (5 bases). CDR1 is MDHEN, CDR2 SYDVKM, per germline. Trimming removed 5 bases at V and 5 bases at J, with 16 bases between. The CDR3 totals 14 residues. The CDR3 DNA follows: TGTGCCAGCAGTCCCCCCGACAGAATCCACGAGCAGTACTTC. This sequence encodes CASSPPDRIHEQYF. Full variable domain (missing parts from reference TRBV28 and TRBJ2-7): DVKVTQSSRYLVKRTGEKVFLECVQDMDHENMFWYRQDPGLGLRLIYFSYDVKMKEKGDIPEGYSVSREKKERFSLILESASTNQTSMYLCASSPPDRIHEQYFGPGTRLTVT.

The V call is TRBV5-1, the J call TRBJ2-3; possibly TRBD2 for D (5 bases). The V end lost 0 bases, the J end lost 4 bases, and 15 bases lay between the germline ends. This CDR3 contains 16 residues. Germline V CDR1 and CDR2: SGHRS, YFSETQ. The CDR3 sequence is CASSLGVAASSDTQYF. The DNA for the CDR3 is TGCGCCAGCAGCTTGGGAGTTGCGGCTAGCTCAGATACGCAGTATTTT.

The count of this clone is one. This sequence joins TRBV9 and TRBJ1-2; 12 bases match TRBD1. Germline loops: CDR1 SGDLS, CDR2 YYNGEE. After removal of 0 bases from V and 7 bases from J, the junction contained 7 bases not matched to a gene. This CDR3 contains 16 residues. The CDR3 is CASSVGPGQGAIGYTF. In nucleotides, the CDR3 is TGTGCCAGCAGCGTAGGGCCGGGACAGGGGGCGATTGGCTACACCTTC.

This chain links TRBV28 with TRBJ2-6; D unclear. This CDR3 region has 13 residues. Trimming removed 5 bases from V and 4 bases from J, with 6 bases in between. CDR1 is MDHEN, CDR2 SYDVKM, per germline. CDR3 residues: CASSLTGANVLTF. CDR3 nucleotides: TGTGCCAGCAGTCTCACAGGGGCCAACGTCCTGACTTTC.

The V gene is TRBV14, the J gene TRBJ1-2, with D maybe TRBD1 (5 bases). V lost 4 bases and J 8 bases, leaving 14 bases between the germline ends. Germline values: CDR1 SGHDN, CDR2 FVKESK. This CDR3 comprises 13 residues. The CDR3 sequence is CASSRDLMGGYTF. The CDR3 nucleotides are TGTGCCAGCAGCCGGGACCTCATGGGAGGCTACACCTTC.

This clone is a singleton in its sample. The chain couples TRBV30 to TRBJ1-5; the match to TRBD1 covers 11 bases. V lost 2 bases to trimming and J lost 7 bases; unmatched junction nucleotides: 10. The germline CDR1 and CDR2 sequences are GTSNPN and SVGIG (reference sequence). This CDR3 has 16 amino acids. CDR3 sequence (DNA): TGTGCCTGGAGTATGGGACAGGGGGGGTTAGGGCAGCCCCAGCATTTT. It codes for CAWSMGQGGLGQPQHF.

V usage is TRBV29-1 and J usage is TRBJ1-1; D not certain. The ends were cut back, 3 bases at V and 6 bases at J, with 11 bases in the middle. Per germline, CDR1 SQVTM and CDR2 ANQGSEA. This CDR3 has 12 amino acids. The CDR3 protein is CSVDSNDAEAFF. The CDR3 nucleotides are TGCAGCGTTGATAGCAACGATGCTGAAGCTTTCTTT.

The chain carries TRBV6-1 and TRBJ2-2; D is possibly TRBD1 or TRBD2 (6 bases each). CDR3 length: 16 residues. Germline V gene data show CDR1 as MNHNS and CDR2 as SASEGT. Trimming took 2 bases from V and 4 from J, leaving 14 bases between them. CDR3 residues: CASSERGAGSTGELFF. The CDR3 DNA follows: TGTGCCAGCAGTGAAAGGGGGGCTGGGTCCACCGGGGAGCTGTTTTTT.

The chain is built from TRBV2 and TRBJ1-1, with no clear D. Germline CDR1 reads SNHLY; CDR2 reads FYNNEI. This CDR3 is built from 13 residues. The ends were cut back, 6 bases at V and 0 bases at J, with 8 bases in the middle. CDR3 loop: CASRASMNTEAFF. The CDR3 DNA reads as TGTGCCAGCAGAGCCAGCATGAACACTGAAGCTTTCTTT.